This T cell receptor (beta chain) emerged from a study of control samples from healthy donors and cancer patients. Method: immunoSEQ multiplex PCR; TCRdb's copy keeps in-frame clones and lacks some. This sample has about 110,000 clones; around 87% occur once, and the top ten carry less than 4%. Looked up from germline, CDR1 is MNHNY and CDR2 is SVGAGI (reference sequence). The CDR3 extends over 15 amino acids. V shed 8 bases and J shed 3 bases, with 17 bases lying between them. Sequenced: PBMCs. This clonotype was obtained from a woman aged 55-69 years with lung cancer. The chain combines TRBV6-6 with TRBJ1-3, with D hard to call. The CDR3 loop reads CASGNKGYDGNTIYF. The CDR3 nucleotides are TGTGCCAGCGGAAATAAAGGATACGATGGAAACACCATATATTTT.